These T cell receptor beta chains were read from a single sample in a study of shared clonotypes between healthy human individuals. Method: immunoSEQ multiplex PCR; TCRdb's copy keeps in-frame clones and lacks some. The sample records around 1.9 million clones, around 93% being singletons. The sample comprised naive CD8+ T cells from PBMCs. These TCRs come from a young man in good health. Some clones in this sample may be carry-over from other donors' samples. The CDR3 runs from the conserved cysteine through the conserved F or W. The D gene is left open where the match is weak. Expanded clones get a size class; other rows say once, few or many, or leave the size out.

j_gene | abundance | v_gene | d_gene | len | CDR3aa | CDR3nt
TRBJ2-1 | once | TRBV5-1 | TRBD1 | 17 | CASSPASRDRVYNEQFF | TGCGCCAGCAGCCCTGCAAGTAGGGACAGGGTTTACAATGAGCAGTTCTTC
TRBJ2-4 | NA | TRBV7-2 | NA | 16 | CASSFPRSFGKNIQYF | TGTGCCAGCAGCTTCCCGCGATCCTTTGGCAAAAACATTCAGTACTTC
TRBJ2-7 | NA | TRBV5-1 | NA | 15 | CASSLGWEATYEQYF | TGCGCCAGCAGCTTGGGATGGGAGGCGACCTACGAGCAGTACTTC
TRBJ2-4 | NA | TRBV15 | TRBD1 | 13 | CATRDRDQNIQYF | TGTGCCACGCGGGACAGGGACCAAAACATTCAGTACTTC
TRBJ2-5 | NA | TRBV2 | NA | 14 | CASSGGPTQETQYF | TGTGCCAGCAGTGGGGGCCCGACGCAAGAGACCCAGTACTTC
TRBJ2-2 | NA | TRBV29-1 | NA | 16 | CSVEDPSQLPPGELFF | TGCAGCGTTGAAGATCCTAGCCAACTACCTCCCGGGGAGCTGTTTTTT
TRBJ1-5 | NA | TRBV28 | NA | 15 | CASSLQLDGNQPQHF | TGTGCCAGCAGTTTACAGCTCGACGGGAATCAGCCCCAGCATTTT
TRBJ2-6 | NA | TRBV28 | NA | 16 | CASSLSRRPGANVLTF | TGTGCCAGCAGTTTATCCAGGCGGCCTGGGGCCAACGTCCTGACTTTC
TRBJ1-1 | few | TRBV5-6 | NA | 14 | CASSPGGGVVGAFF | TGTGCCAGCAGCCCCGGAGGGGGAGTGGTAGGAGCTTTCTTT
TRBJ2-1 | NA | TRBV27 | NA | 17 | CASTPSFGERTDNEQFF | TGTGCCAGCACACCCTCTTTCGGTGAACGGACCGACAATGAGCAGTTCTTC
TRBJ2-3 | NA | TRBV27 | NA | 17 | CASSIPRRDGRTDTQYF | TGTGCCAGCAGTATCCCCCGACGAGATGGGCGCACAGATACGCAGTATTTT
TRBJ2-1 | NA | TRBV7-9 | NA | 17 | CASSQRTGRAIYNEQFF | TGTGCCAGCAGCCAAAGGACGGGGCGAGCTATTTACAATGAGCAGTTCTTC
TRBJ2-7 | NA | TRBV4-1 | TRBD1 | 17 | CASSRQPPGDRGVEQYF | TGCGCCAGCAGCCGGCAACCCCCTGGGGACAGGGGAGTTGAGCAGTACTTC
TRBJ2-4 | once | TRBV30 | NA | 15 | CAWRMGDLAKNIQYF | TGTGCCTGGAGGATGGGGGATCTAGCCAAAAACATTCAGTACTTC
TRBJ2-1 | NA | TRBV28 | TRBD2 | 16 | CASSITSGRIYNEQFF | TGTGCCAGCAGTATTACTAGCGGGAGGATCTACAATGAGCAGTTCTTC